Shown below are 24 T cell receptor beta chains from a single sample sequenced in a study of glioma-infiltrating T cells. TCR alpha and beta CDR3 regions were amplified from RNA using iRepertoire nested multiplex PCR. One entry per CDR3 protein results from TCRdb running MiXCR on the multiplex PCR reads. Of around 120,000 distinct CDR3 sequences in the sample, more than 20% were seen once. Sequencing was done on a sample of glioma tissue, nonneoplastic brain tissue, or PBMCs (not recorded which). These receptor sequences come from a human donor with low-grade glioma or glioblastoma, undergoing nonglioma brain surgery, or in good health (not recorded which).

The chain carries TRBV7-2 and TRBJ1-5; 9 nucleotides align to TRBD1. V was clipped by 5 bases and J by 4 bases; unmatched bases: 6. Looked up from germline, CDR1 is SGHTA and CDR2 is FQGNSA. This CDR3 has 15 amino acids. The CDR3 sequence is CASSVLGTGNQPQHF. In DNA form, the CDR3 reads TGTGCCAGCAGCGTCCTGGGGACAGGGAATCAGCCCCAGCATTTT. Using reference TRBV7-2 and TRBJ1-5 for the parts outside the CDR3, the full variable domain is GAGVSQSPSNKVTEKGKDVELRCDPISGHTALYWYRQSLGQGLEFLIYFQGNSAPDKSGLPSDRFSAERTGGSVSTLTIQRTQQEDSAVYLCASSVLGTGNQPQHFGDGTRLSIL.

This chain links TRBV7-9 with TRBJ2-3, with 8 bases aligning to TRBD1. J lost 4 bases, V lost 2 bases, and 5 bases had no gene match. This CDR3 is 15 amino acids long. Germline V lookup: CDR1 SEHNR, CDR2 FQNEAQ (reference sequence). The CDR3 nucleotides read TGTGCCAGCAGCTTAATTGCAGGGGGCGCAGATACGCAGTATTTT. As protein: CASSLIAGGADTQYF.

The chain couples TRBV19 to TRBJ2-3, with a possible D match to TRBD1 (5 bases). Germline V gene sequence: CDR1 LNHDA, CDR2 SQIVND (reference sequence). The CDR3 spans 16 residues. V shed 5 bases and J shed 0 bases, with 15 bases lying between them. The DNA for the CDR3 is TGTGCCAGTAGTTCCCGGCGTGCAGGGAGCACAGATACGCAGTATTTT. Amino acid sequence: CASSSRRAGSTDTQYF.

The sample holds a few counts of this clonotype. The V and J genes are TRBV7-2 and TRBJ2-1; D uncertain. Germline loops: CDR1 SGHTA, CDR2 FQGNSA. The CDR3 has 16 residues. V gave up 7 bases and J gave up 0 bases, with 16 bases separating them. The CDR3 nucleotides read TGTGCCAGCACCTGGGCGGCGGAAAGCTCCTACAATGAGCAGTTCTTC. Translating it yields CASTWAAESSYNEQFF.

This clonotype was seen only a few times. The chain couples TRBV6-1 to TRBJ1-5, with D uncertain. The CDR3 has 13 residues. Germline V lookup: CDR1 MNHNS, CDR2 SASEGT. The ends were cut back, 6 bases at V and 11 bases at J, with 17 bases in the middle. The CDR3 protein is CASSLLADPSQHF. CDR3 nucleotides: TGTGCCAGCAGCCTATTGGCGGACCCGTCCCAGCATTTT.

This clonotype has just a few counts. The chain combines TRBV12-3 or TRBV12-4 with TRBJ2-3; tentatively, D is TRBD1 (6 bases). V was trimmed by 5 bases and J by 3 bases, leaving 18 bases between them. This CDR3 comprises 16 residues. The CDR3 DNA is TGTGCCAGCAGTGGGCCGAGCCAGGGGCGTACAGATACGCAGTATTTT. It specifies CASSGPSQGRTDTQYF.

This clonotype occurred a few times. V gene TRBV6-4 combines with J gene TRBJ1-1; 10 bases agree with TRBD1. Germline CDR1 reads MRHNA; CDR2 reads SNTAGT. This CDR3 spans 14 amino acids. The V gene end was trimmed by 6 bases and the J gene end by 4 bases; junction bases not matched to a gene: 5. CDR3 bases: TGTGCCAGCAGAGGGACAGGGGCGGTCACTGAAGCTTTCTTT. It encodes CASRGTGAVTEAFF.

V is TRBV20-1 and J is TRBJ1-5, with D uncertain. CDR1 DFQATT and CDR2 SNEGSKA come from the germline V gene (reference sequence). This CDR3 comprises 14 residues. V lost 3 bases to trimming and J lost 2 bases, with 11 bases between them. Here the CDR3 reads CSASPGTRNQPQHF. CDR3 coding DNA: TGCAGTGCTAGCCCTGGTACGCGCAATCAGCCCCAGCATTTT.

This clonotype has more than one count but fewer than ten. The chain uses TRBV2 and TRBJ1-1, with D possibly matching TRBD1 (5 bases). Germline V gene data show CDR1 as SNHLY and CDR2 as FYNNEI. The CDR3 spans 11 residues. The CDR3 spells CAERGITEAFF. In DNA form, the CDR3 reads TGTGCGGAGCGGGGGATTACTGAAGCTTTCTTT.

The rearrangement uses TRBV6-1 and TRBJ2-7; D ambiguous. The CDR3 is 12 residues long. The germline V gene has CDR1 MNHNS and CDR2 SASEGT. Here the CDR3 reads CASRVASHEQYV. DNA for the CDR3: TGCGCCAGCCGGGTAGCCTCCCACGAGCAGTACGTC.

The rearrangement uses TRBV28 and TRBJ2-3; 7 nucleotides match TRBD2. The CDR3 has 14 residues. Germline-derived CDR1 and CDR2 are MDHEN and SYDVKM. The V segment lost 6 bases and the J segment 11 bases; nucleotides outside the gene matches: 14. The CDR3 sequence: CASSNSRSWGGQYF. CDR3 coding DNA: TGTGCCAGCAGCAACTCCAGGTCCTGGGGGGGGCAGTATTTT.

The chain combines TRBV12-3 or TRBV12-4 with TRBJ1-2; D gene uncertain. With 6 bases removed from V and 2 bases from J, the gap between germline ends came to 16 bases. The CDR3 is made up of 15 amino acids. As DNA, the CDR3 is TGTGCCAGCAGGTCGACCGTACCTACCAACTATGGCTACACCTTC. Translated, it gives CASRSTVPTNYGYTF.

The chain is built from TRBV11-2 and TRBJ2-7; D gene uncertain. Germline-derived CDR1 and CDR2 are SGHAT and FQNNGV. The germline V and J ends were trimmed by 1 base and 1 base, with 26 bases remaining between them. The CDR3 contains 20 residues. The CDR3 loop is CASSLVGWCCREVGSYEQYV. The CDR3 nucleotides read TGTGCCAGCAGCTTAGTCGGCTGGTGCTGTCGCGAAGTGGGGTCCTACGAGCAGTACGTC.

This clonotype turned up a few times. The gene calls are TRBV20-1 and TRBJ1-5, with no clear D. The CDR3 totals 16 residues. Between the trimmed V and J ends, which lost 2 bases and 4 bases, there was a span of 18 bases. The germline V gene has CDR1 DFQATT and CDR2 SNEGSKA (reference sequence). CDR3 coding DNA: TGCAGTGCTAGATCCGGGGTCTCTTTAAATAATCAGCCCCAGCATTTT. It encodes CSARSGVSLNNQPQHF.

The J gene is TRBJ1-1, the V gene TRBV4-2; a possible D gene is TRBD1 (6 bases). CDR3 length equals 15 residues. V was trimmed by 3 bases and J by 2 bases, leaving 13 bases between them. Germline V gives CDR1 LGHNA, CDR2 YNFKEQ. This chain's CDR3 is CASSHPGQANTEAFF. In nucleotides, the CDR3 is TGTGCCAGCAGCCACCCGGGACAAGCAAACACTGAAGCTTTCTTT.

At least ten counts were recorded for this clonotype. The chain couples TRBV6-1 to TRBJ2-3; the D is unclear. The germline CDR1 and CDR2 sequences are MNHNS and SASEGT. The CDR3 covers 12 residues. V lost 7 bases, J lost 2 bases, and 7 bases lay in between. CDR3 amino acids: CASMGSTDTQYF. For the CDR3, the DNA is TGTGCCAGCATGGGGTCCACAGATACGCAGTATTTT.

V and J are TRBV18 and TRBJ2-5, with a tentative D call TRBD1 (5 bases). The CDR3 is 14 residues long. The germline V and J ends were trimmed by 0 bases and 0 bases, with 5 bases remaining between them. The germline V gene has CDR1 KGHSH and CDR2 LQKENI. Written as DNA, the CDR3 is TGTGCCAGCTCACCACCGGACAACCAAGAGACCCAGTACTTC. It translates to CASSPPDNQETQYF.

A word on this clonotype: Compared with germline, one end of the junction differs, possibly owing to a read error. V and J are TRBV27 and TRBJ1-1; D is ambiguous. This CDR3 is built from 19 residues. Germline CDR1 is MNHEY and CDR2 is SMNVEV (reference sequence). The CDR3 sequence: CASSLSFRGRAGRDTEAFF. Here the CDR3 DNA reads TGTGCCAGCAGTCTATCCTTTCGGGGAAGAGCGGGGAGGGACACTGAAGCTTTCTTT.

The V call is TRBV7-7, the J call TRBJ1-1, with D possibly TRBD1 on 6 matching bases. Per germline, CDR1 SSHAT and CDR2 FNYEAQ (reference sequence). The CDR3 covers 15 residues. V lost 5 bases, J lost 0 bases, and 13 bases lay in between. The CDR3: CASSAVGGLNTEAFF. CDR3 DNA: TGTGCCAGCAGCGCCGTGGGGGGGCTGAACACTGAAGCTTTCTTT.

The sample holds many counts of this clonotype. This CDR3 reads CASRPDRGGQETQYF. In DNA, the CDR3 is TGTGCCAGCAGACCGGACAGGGGAGGACAAGAGACCCAGTACTTC. The gene calls are TRBV7-8 and TRBJ2-5; 9 positions match TRBD1. The CDR3 runs to 15 residues. V lost 6 bases to trimming and J lost 2 bases; unmatched junction nucleotides: 7. Germline lookup yields CDR1 SGHVS and CDR2 FQNEAQ.

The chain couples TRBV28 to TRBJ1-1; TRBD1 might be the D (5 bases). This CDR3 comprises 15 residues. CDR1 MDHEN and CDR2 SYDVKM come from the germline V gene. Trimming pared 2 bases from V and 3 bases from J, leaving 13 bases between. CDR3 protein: CASSLMGPPDTEAFF. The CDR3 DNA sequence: TGTGCCAGCAGTTTAATGGGGCCCCCAGACACTGAAGCTTTCTTT.

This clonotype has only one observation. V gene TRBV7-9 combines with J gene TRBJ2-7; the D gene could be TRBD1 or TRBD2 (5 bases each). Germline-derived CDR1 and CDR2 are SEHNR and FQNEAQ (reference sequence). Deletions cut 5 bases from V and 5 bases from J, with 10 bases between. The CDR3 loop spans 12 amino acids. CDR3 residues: CASSEKGHEQYV. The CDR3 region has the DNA TGTGCCAGCAGCGAAAAGGGACACGAGCAGTACGTC.

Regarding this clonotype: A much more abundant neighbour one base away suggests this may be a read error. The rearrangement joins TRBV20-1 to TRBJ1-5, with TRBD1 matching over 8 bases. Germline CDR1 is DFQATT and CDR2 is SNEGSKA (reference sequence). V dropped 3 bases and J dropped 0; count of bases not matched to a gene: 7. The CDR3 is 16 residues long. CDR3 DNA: TGCAGTGCTAGCCCGGGACAGGTGAATAGCAATCAGCCCCAGCATTTT. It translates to CSASPGQVNSNQPQHF.

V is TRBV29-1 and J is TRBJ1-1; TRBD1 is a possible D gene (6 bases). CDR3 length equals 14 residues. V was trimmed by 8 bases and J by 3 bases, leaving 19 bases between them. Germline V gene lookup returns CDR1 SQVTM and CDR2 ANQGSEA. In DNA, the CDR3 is TGCAGCTTAACCTCAGGGGTCGGGGACACTGAAGCTTTCTTT. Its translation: CSLTSGVGDTEAFF.